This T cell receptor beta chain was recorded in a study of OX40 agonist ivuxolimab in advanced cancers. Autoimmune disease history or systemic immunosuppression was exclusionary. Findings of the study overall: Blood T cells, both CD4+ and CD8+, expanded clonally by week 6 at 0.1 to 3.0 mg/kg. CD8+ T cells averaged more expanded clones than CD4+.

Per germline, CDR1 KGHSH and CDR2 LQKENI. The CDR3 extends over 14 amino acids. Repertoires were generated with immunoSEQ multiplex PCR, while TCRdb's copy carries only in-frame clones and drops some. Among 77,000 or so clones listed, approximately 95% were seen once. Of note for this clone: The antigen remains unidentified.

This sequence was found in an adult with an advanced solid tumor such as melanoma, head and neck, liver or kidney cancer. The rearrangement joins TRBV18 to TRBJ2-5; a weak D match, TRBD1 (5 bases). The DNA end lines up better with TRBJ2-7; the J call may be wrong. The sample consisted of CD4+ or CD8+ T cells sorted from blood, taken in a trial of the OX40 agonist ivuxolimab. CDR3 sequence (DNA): TGTGCCAGCTCACCGACAGATAAGGACTACGAGCAGTACTTC. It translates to CASSPTDKDYEQYF.